The 4 T cell receptor beta chains below all came from one sample that was sequenced in a study of T-cell reconstitution after alpha-beta-depleted transplantation in children. Construction of the TCRbeta library involved unique molecular identifiers. TCRdb re-called the PCR reads with MiXCR, one entry per CDR3 protein. The data show nearly 350,000 distinct CDR3 sequences, 16% seen once. The sample in question was PBMCs, mostly from graft donor cells, obtained 360 days after TCRalphabeta/CD19-depleted stem cell transplant. The receptors come from a male patient under 10 years old who had a stem cell transplant for acute lymphoblastic leukemia, so the T cells may come from the graft donor.

In nucleotides, the CDR3 is TGTGCCAGCAGTTACTCGATTGGACTCGCCTACGAGCAGTACTTC. Translated, it gives CASSYSIGLAYEQYF. V gene TRBV6-5 combines with J gene TRBJ2-7, with D perhaps TRBD2 (5 bases). Germline-derived CDR1 and CDR2 are MNHEY and SVGAGI. Trimming pared 0 bases from V and 2 bases from J, leaving 11 bases between. CDR3 length: 15 amino acids.

The sample holds a few counts of this clonotype. This rearrangement joins TRBV6-2 or TRBV6-3 to TRBJ1-2; 10 bases align to TRBD1. With V trimmed by 5 bases and J by 4 bases, 4 bases remained unmatched. Germline V gene sequence: CDR1 MNHEY, CDR2 SVGEGT. The CDR3 extends over 14 amino acids. CDR3 protein: CASSRQGATYGYTF. DNA for the CDR3: TGTGCCAGCAGTCGACAGGGGGCTACCTATGGCTACACCTTC.

This clonotype was counted only a few times. This chain joins TRBV19 and TRBJ1-5; D may be TRBD1 (5 bases). V was shortened by 8 bases and J by 1 base, with 12 bases between the two germline ends. The germline gives CDR1 LNHDA, CDR2 SQIVND (reference sequence). CDR3 length: 14 residues. The DNA of the CDR3 is TGTGCCAGTGACCTCCCAGGGAGCAATCAGCCCCAGCATTTT. Translation: CASDLPGSNQPQHF.

The genes are TRBV4-3 and TRBJ2-7; 10 nucleotides match TRBD2. The germline V gene encodes CDR1 LGHNA and CDR2 YSLEER. CDR3 length: 16 amino acids. J gave up 7 bases and V 3 bases, and 12 bases lay outside the gene matches. CDR3 region: CASSQFPAGGPGEQYF. The CDR3 DNA sequence: TGCGCCAGCAGCCAGTTCCCAGCGGGAGGGCCGGGTGAGCAGTACTTC.